The clone carrying this TCR beta chain has more than one count but fewer than ten. This entry belongs to a study of blood T cell repertoires in COVID-19. The germline V gene encodes CDR1 GTSNPN and CDR2 SVGIG (reference sequence). After removal of 3 bases from V and 4 bases from J, the junction contained 7 bases not matched to a gene. The CDR3 runs 14 residues. Profiled with immunoSEQ multiplex PCR; TCRdb holds only in-frame clones, not every one. The profile shows 67,000 or so clones, about 80% of them singletons. Sequencing was done on a sample of peripheral blood. This chain joins TRBV30 and TRBJ2-7; TRBD1 aligns across 9 bases. This TCR came from a man aged 65 to 79 with acute or convalescent COVID-19. The CDR3 spells CAWSPDRGYYEQYF. CDR3 sequence (DNA): TGTGCCTGGAGCCCTGACAGGGGGTATTACGAGCAGTACTTC.